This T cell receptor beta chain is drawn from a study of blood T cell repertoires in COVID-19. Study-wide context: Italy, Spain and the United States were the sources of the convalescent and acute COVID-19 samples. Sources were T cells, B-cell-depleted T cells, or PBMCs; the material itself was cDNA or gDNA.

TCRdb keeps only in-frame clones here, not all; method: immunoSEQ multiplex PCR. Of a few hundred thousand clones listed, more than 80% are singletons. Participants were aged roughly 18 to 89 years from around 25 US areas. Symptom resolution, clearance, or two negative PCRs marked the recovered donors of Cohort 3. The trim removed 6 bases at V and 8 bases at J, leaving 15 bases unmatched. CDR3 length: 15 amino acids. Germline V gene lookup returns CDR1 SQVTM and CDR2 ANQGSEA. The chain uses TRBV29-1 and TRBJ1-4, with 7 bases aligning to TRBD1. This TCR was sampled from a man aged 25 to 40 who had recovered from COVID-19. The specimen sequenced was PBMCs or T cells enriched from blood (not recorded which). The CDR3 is CSVVLTGLEGEKLFF. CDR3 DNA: TGCAGCGTCGTACTGACAGGGCTGGAGGGAGAAAAACTGTTTTTT.